This T cell receptor beta chain came from a study of blood T cells in healthy people across ages. The study drew donors from healthy Caucasian individuals in Russia aged about 6 to 95. Isolation per sample recovered at least 7 million PBMCs. To note about this clonotype: What it recognizes is unknown.

Points from the study as a whole: Per million T cells, TCR beta diversity dropped about linearly as age rose.

With a J-beta primer mix and a sample-barcoded 5' primer, a second PCR ran 7 to 11 cycles. TCRdb passed the 5' RACE reads through MiXCR, listing each CDR3 protein once. The sample holds under 800,000 distinct CDR3 sequences, more than 20% seen once. The V gene end was trimmed by 5 bases and the J gene end by 6 bases; junction bases not matched to a gene: 6. This CDR3 is built from 13 residues. The chain uses TRBV12-3 or TRBV12-4 and TRBJ1-1; TRBD1 matches at 7 bases. Sequences were obtained from blood. The source of this sequence is a man aged 65-85 years in good health. CDR3 sequence: CASSPTGVAEAFF. CDR3 DNA sequence: TGTGCCAGCAGTCCTACAGGGGTTGCTGAAGCTTTCTTT.